This TCR beta chain was recovered during a study of CD8+ T cells in alopecia areata. Trimming cost V 4 bases and J 2 bases, with 18 bases left between them. This CDR3 has 16 residues. The germline V gene has CDR1 MNHEY and CDR2 SVGAGI. Noted treatment: oral pan-JAK inhibitor, 5-10 mg twice daily. Following extraction, RNA underwent reverse transcription to cDNA, which served as the sequencing template. Sequencing used immunoSEQ multiplex PCR; TCRdb keeps in-frame clones, though not all of them. The table includes 150,000 to 200,000 clones, around 58% detected once. The clonotype originates from a human donor with alopecia areata. The sequences come from CD8+ T cells sorted from blood, collected at week 24, from a patient treated with tofacitinib. The chain links TRBV6-5 to TRBJ2-7; D is uncertain. CDR3 loop: CASSSHQTFHAYEQYF. The CDR3 DNA follows: TGTGCCAGCAGTTCCCACCAGACATTTCACGCCTACGAGCAGTACTTC.